This note documents a single T cell receptor beta chain sequence. The assay was immunoSEQ multiplex PCR, and TCRdb's table has in-frame clones only and misses some. This sample has roughly 330,000 clones, with approximately 90% found just once. The sample belongs to a study of blood T cell repertoires in COVID-19. About the study: In each case, the material was cDNA or gDNA derived from T cells, B-cell-depleted T cells, or PBMCs.

Adults between about 18 and 95 years of age took part from 20 to 25 US areas. Recovered Cohort 3 donors showed two negative PCRs, clearance, or symptom resolution. The CDR3 is 17 residues long. Trimming stripped 1 base from V and 0 bases from J, with 14 bases between. The V gene's germline CDR1 is SEHNR and CDR2 FQNEAQ (reference sequence). Source material: PBMCs or T cells enriched from blood (not recorded which). The rearrangement uses TRBV7-9 and TRBJ2-3; D is possibly TRBD2 (6 bases). The source of this sequence is a woman aged 18-30 years who had recovered from COVID-19. The CDR3 here is CASSLGSSSASTDTQYF. In DNA form, the CDR3 reads TGTGCCAGCAGCTTAGGGTCGTCTAGCGCTAGCACAGATACGCAGTATTTT.